Only one count was recorded for the clone carrying this T cell receptor beta chain. This CDR3 comprises 12 residues. The ends were cut back, 3 bases at V and 9 bases at J, with 10 bases in the middle. The germline V gene encodes CDR1 SGHDT and CDR2 YYEEEE. The record originates from a study of technical replicates of blood from a few donors. The data were produced by immunoSEQ multiplex PCR, yet TCRdb's version contains in-frame clones alone and is incomplete. The top ten clones hold under 0.3% of a sample with some 70,000 clones, roughly 97% of them seen once. The sample was T cells isolated from PBMCs. This sequence joins TRBV5-6 and TRBJ2-1, with D maybe TRBD2 (5 bases). The sequence was collected from a human donor in good health. The CDR3 is CASSSDGLEQFF. DNA of the CDR3: TGTGCCAGCAGCTCCGACGGACTTGAGCAGTTCTTC.